One sample yielded the 21 T cell receptor beta chains listed below, sequenced in a study of PD-L1 blockade in urothelial cancer. The time point is: pretreatment peripheral blood. Profiled with immunoSEQ multiplex PCR; TCRdb holds only in-frame clones, not every one. This table holds over 100,000 clones, about four fifths found once. The specimen was PBMCs, collected around atezolizumab (anti-PD-L1) treatment. All receptors derive from a man over 45 with urothelial cancer.

This chain joins TRBV5-1 and TRBJ1-6; D call uncertain. CDR1 and CDR2 from the germline V gene are SGHRS and YFSETQ. CDR3 length: 16 residues. V shed 4 bases and J shed 5 bases, with 16 bases lying between them. The CDR3 DNA reads as TGCGCCAGCAGCCCGACCTGGGCGGGGAATAATTCACCCCTCCACTTT. Translating it yields CASSPTWAGNNSPLHF.

The chain has TRBV5-4 and TRBJ2-7; D unclear. V lost 4 bases, J lost 2 bases, and 10 bases lay in between. The CDR3 length is 13 residues. The V gene's germline CDR1 is SGHNT and CDR2 YYREEE (reference sequence). DNA of the CDR3: TGTGCCAGCAGCGCCTACAGAACCTACGAGCAGTACTTC. Translating it yields CASSAYRTYEQYF.

The gene calls are TRBV5-6 and TRBJ2-7; 9 nucleotides match TRBD1. CDR3 size: 15 residues. Germline CDR1 is SGHDT and CDR2 is YYEEEE. V gave up 4 bases and J gave up 7 bases; unmatched junction bases: 12. CDR3 DNA sequence: TGTGCCAGCAGCGTCCGGGACAGGGTATCGTGGGAGCAGTACTTC. Translated, it gives CASSVRDRVSWEQYF.

V and J are TRBV14 and TRBJ1-4; TRBD1 matches 9 bases. The V gene end was trimmed by 6 bases and the J gene end by 7 bases; junction bases not matched to a gene: 9. The CDR3 consists of 15 residues. Per germline, CDR1 SGHDN and CDR2 FVKESK. The CDR3 loop is CASSVPTGGSEKLFF. The CDR3 DNA reads TGTGCCAGCAGTGTGCCGACAGGGGGGAGTGAAAAACTGTTTTTT. The variable domain in full, completed from reference TRBV14 and TRBJ1-4, reads EAGVTQFPSHSVIEKGQTVTLRCDPISGHDNLYWYRRVMGKEIKFLLHFVKESKQDESGMPNNRFLAERTGGTYSTLKVQPAELEDSGVYFCASSVPTGGSEKLFFGSGTQLSVL.

The V gene is TRBV5-1, the J gene TRBJ1-3; D ambiguous. CDR3 size: 14 residues. V was pared by 4 bases and J by 0 bases, with 8 bases between. Germline lookup yields CDR1 SGHRS and CDR2 YFSETQ. In DNA form, the CDR3 reads TGCGCCAGCAGCATGAGCTTCTCTGGAAACACCATATATTTT. This translates into CASSMSFSGNTIYF.

V is TRBV5-1 and J is TRBJ2-2; TRBD2 agrees at 9 bases. This CDR3 contains 15 residues. V shed 4 bases, J shed 3 bases, and the junction held 4 bases outside the gene matches. Germline V gene lookup returns CDR1 SGHRS and CDR2 YFSETQ. The CDR3, as DNA: TGCGCCAGCAGCCACAGACTAGCGGACACCGGGGAGCTGTTTTTT. It codes for CASSHRLADTGELFF.

This sequence joins TRBV30 and TRBJ1-5, with TRBD1 matching over 7 bases. V lost 2 bases and J lost 10; bases outside the gene matches: 14. The germline CDR1 and CDR2 sequences are GTSNPN and SVGIG (reference sequence). This CDR3 comprises 15 residues. The CDR3 region is CAWSRKDRDIRPQHF. The DNA of the CDR3 is TGTGCCTGGAGTAGAAAAGACAGGGACATCCGACCCCAGCATTTT.

The CDR3: CASSKSGQGRSSGNTIYF. The CDR3 DNA follows: TGTGCCAGCAGCAAATCGGGACAGGGAAGGAGCTCTGGAAACACCATATATTTT. V gene TRBV21-1 combines with J gene TRBJ1-3; TRBD1, as called in the table, went unchecked against the DNA. TRBV21-1 is a recognized pseudogene. CDR3 length: 18 amino acids.

This sequence joins TRBV12-5 and TRBJ2-2, with TRBD2 matching 9 bases. From germline, CDR1 is LGHNT and CDR2 FRNRAP. V lost 6 bases, J lost 5 bases, and 1 base stayed unmatched. The CDR3 length is 13 residues. The chain's CDR3 is CASGLAGTGELFF. Written as DNA, the CDR3 is TGTGCTAGTGGCCTAGCGGGAACCGGGGAGCTGTTTTTT.

The chain joins TRBV5-8 to TRBJ1-4, with D possibly TRBD1 on 5 matching bases. The germline V and J ends were trimmed by 3 bases and 7 bases, with 19 bases remaining between them. CDR1 and CDR2 from the germline V gene are SGHTS and YDEGEE. This CDR3 has 16 residues. CDR3: CASSSASGALPEKLFF. The CDR3 DNA sequence: TGTGCCAGCAGCTCCGCAAGCGGGGCCCTCCCTGAAAAACTGTTTTTT.

Only one count was recorded for this clone. The CDR3 DNA follows: TGTGCCAGCGGGAGGGAAGTAGGAGTCGAAGCTTTCTTT. The encoded protein is CASGREVGVEAFF. The chain uses TRBV27 and TRBJ1-1; no firm D call. CDR3 size: 13 residues. The V and J ends lost 8 bases and 8 bases respectively, with 18 bases between them. Germline CDR1 MNHEY, CDR2 SMNVEV (reference sequence).

The V call is TRBV7-9, the J call TRBJ2-7; 7 nucleotides match TRBD2. The CDR3 contains 15 residues. Germline V gene sequence: CDR1 SEHNR, CDR2 FQNEAQ (reference sequence). Losses at the gene ends were 5 bases for V and 2 bases for J; bases not matched to a gene: 9. CDR3 in DNA: TGTGCCAGCAGCCACTCCGCGAGCGGGACCTACGAGCAGTACTTC. Its protein is CASSHSASGTYEQYF.

The gene calls are TRBV5-1 and TRBJ2-5; 10 bases map to TRBD2. The germline gives CDR1 SGHRS, CDR2 YFSETQ. The CDR3 runs to 16 residues. J was trimmed by 2 bases and V by 0 bases; bases with no gene match: 4. The CDR3 protein is CASSLGVAGGQETQYF. CDR3 in DNA: TGCGCCAGCAGCTTGGGTGTAGCGGGAGGACAAGAGACCCAGTACTTC.

CDR3 amino acids: CASSLQQGGFQPQHF. The CDR3 DNA reads as TGTGCCAGCAGCTTGCAACAGGGAGGGTTTCAGCCCCAGCATTTT. The rearrangement uses TRBV7-2 and TRBJ1-5, with D possibly TRBD1 on 6 matching bases. The germline V gene encodes CDR1 SGHTA and CDR2 FQGNSA. CDR3 size: 15 residues. Trimming stripped 3 bases from V and 6 bases from J, with 15 bases between.

The rearrangement links TRBV19 to TRBJ1-1; 8 bases fit TRBD1. V shed 4 bases, J shed 1 base, and the junction held 5 bases outside the gene matches. Germline assignment: CDR1 LNHDA and CDR2 SQIVND (reference sequence). The CDR3 contains 15 residues. The CDR3 nucleotides are TGTGCCAGTAGTAATACCGGGACAGGGAACACTGAAGCTTTCTTT. It is translated as CASSNTGTGNTEAFF.

The rearrangement links TRBV18 to TRBJ2-3; D gene ambiguous. Germline CDR1 is KGHSH and CDR2 is LQKENI. Trimming shortened V by 5 bases and J by 0 bases, and 9 bases separated the two germline ends. The CDR3 is 14 amino acids. CDR3 sequence reads: CASSDRTSTDTQYF. CDR3 nucleotide sequence: TGTGCCAGCTCAGATAGAACTAGCACAGATACGCAGTATTTT. Together with reference TRBV18 and TRBJ2-3, the CDR3 gives the full variable domain: NAGVMQNPRHLVRRRGQEARLRCSPMKGHSHVYWYRQLPEEGLKFMVYLQKENIIDESGMPKERFSAEFPKEGPSILRIQQVVRGDSAAYFCASSDRTSTDTQYFGPGTRLTVL.

The V and J genes are TRBV7-9 and TRBJ1-4, with D possibly matching TRBD1 (6 bases). Germline CDR1 reads SEHNR; CDR2 reads FQNEAQ (reference sequence). Between the trimmed V and J ends, which lost 3 bases and 8 bases, there was a span of 13 bases. The CDR3 contains 14 residues. The CDR3 loop is CASSFSTGSEKLFF. The DNA for the CDR3 is TGTGCCAGCAGCTTTTCGACAGGTTCAGAAAAACTGTTTTTT.

The gene calls are TRBV19 and TRBJ1-1; 8 bases are a match to TRBD1. The CDR3 is 16 residues long. V trimming: 9 bases; J trimming: 0 bases; junction bases outside the gene matches: 12. CDR1 is LNHDA, CDR2 SQIVND, per germline (reference sequence). The CDR3 region has the DNA TGTGCCAGCCTCCCCGCGACAGGGGTCCTGAACACTGAAGCTTTCTTT. Amino acids: CASLPATGVLNTEAFF. Filled out from reference TRBV19 and TRBJ1-1, the complete variable domain reads DGGITQSPKYLFRKEGQNVTLSCEQNLNHDAMYWYRQDPGQGLRLIYYSQIVNDFQKGDIAEGYSVSREKKESFPLTVTSAQKNPTAFYLCASLPATGVLNTEAFFGQGTRLTVV.

The chain combines TRBV10-2 with TRBJ1-5; D gene uncertain. Germline V gives CDR1 WSHSY, CDR2 SAAADI. V was cut by 3 bases and J by 6 bases, with 12 bases left in between. This CDR3 has 14 residues. CDR3: CASSDQEVRQPQHF. As DNA, the CDR3 is TGCGCCAGCAGTGACCAGGAGGTCCGTCAGCCCCAGCATTTT.

The V call is TRBV7-9, the J call TRBJ2-7; TRBD2 is a possible D gene (5 bases). CDR1 SEHNR and CDR2 FQNEAQ come from the germline V gene (reference sequence). Trimming removed 3 bases at V and 6 bases at J, with 12 bases between. The CDR3 consists of 13 residues. CDR3 bases: TGTGCCAGCAGCTTTAGCGTTTCGGGCGAGCAGTACTTC. It codes for CASSFSVSGEQYF.

A few counts support this clone. The chain has TRBV10-2 and TRBJ1-1; D perhaps matches TRBD1 (5 bases). V lost 8 bases and J 10 bases, leaving 17 bases between the germline ends. CDR1 is WSHSY, CDR2 SAAADI, per germline. This CDR3 spans 12 amino acids. CDR3 sequence: CASGDPGLPAFF. CDR3 DNA: TGCGCCAGCGGGGACCCGGGACTCCCAGCTTTCTTT.